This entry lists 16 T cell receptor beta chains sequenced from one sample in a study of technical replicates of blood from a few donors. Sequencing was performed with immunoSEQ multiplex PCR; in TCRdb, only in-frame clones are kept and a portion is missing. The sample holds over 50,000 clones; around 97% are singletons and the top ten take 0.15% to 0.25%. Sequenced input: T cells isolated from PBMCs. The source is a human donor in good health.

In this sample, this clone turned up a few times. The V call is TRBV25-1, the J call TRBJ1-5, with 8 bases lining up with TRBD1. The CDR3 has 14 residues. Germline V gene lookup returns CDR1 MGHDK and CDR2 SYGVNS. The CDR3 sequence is CAAGAGGPCQPQHF. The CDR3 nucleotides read TGTGCGGCAGGGGCAGGGGGCCCGTGTCAGCCCCAGCATTTT.

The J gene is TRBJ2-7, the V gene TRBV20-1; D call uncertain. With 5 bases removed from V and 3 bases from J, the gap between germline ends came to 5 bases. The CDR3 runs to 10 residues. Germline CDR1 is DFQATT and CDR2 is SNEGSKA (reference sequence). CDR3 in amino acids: CSAASYEQYF. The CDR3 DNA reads TGCAGTGCTGCTAGCTACGAGCAGTACTTC.

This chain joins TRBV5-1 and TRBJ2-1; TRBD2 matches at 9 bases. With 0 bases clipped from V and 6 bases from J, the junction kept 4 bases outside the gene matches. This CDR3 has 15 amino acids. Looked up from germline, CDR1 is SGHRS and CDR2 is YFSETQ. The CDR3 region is CASSLGLAASNEQFF. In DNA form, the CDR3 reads TGCGCCAGCAGCTTGGGACTAGCGGCCTCCAATGAGCAGTTCTTC.

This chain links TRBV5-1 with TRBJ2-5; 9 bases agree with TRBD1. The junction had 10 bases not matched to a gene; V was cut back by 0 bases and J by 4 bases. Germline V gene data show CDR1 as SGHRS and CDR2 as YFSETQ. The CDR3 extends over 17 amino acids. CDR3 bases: TGCGCCAGCAGCTTGGGGCCCAAACAGACAGGGGGAGAGACCCAGTACTTC. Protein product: CASSLGPKQTGGETQYF.

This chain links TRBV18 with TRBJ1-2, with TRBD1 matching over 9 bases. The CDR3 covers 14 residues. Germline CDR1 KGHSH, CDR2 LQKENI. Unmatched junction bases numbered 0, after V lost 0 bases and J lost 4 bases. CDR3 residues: CASSPPDRGYGYTF. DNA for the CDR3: TGTGCCAGCTCACCACCGGACAGGGGCTATGGCTACACCTTC. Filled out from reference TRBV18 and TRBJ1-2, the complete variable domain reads NAGVMQNPRHLVRRRGQEARLRCSPMKGHSHVYWYRQLPEEGLKFMVYLQKENIIDESGMPKERFSAEFPKEGPSILRIQQVVRGDSAAYFCASSPPDRGYGYTFGSGTRLTVV.

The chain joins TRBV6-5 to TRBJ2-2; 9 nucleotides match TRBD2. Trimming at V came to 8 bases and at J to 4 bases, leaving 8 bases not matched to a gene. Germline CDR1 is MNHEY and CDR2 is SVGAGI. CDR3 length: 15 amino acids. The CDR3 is CASEGVAGATGELFF. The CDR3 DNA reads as TGTGCCAGCGAGGGAGTAGCGGGGGCCACCGGGGAGCTGTTTTTT.

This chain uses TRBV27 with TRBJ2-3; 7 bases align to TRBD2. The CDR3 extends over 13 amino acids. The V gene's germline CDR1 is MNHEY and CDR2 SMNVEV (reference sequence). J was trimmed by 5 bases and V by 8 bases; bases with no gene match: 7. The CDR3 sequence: CASLTAGEDTQYF. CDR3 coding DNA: TGTGCCAGCCTCACTGCGGGGGAAGATACGCAGTATTTT.

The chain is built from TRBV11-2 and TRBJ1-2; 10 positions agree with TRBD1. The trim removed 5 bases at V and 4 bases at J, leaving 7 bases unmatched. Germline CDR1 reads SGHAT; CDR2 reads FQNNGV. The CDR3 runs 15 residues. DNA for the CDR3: TGTGCCAGCAGCGCCACCGGGACAGGGGTCTATGGCTACACCTTC. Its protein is CASSATGTGVYGYTF. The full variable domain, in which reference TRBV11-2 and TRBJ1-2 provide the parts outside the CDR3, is EAGVAQSPRYKIIEKRQSVAFWCNPISGHATLYWYQQILGQGPKLLIQFQNNGVVDDSQLPKDRFSAERLKGVDSTLKIQPAKLEDSAVYLCASSATGTGVYGYTFGSGTRLTVV.

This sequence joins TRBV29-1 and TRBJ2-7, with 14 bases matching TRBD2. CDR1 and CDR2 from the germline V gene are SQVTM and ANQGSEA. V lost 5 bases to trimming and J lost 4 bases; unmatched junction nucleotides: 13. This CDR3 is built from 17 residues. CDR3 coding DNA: TGCAGCGTTACTGGCGGACTAGCGGGAGGTTGGGGGTACGAGCAGTACTTC. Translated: CSVTGGLAGGWGYEQYF.

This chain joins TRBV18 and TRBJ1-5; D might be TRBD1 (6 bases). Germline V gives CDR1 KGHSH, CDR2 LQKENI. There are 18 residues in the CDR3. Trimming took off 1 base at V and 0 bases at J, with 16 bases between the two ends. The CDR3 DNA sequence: TGTGCCAGCTCACCACTTCCCACTACAGGGATTAGCAATCAGCCCCAGCATTTT. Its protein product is CASSPLPTTGISNQPQHF.

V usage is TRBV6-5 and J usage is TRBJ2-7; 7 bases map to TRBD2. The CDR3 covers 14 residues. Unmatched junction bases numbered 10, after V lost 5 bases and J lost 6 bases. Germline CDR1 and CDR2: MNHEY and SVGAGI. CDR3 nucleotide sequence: TGTGCCAGCAGTCCGACGGGGGAGGGCCGCGAGCAGTACTTC. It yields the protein CASSPTGEGREQYF.

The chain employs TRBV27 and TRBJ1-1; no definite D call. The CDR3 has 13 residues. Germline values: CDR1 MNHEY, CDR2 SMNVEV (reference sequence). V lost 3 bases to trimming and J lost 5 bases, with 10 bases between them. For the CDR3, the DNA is TGTGCCAGCAGTTTGTCCGGCGGGACTGAAGCTTTCTTT. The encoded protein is CASSLSGGTEAFF.

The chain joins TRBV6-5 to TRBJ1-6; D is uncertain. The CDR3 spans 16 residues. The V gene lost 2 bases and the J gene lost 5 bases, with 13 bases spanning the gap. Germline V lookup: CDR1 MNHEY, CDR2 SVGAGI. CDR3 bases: TGTGCCAGCAGTTACAATCGGAGACGGGATAATTCACCCCTCCACTTT. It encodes CASSYNRRRDNSPLHF.

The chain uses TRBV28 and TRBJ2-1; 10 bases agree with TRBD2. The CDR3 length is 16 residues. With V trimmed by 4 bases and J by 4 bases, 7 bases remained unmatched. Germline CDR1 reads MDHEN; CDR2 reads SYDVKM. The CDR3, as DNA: TGTGCCAGCAGTTACCTTAGCGGGAGGCTTTACAATGAGCAGTTCTTC. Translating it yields CASSYLSGRLYNEQFF.

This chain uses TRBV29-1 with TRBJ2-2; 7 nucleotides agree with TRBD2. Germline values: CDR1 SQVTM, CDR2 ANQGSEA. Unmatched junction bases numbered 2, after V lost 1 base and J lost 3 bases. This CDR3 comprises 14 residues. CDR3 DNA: TGCAGCGTTGAAGGAGCGGGATACACCGGGGAGCTGTTTTTT. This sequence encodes CSVEGAGYTGELFF.

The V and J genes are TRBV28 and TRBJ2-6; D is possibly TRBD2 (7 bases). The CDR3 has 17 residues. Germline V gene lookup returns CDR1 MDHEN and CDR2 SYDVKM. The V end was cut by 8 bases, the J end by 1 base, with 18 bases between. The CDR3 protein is CASRAEGGVSGANVLTF. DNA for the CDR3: TGTGCCAGCCGCGCCGAAGGGGGGGTGTCTGGGGCCAACGTCCTGACTTTC. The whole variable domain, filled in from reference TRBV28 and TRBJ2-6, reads DVKVTQSSRYLVKRTGEKVFLECVQDMDHENMFWYRQDPGLGLRLIYFSYDVKMKEKGDIPEGYSVSREKKERFSLILESASTNQTSMYLCASRAEGGVSGANVLTFGAGSRLTVL.